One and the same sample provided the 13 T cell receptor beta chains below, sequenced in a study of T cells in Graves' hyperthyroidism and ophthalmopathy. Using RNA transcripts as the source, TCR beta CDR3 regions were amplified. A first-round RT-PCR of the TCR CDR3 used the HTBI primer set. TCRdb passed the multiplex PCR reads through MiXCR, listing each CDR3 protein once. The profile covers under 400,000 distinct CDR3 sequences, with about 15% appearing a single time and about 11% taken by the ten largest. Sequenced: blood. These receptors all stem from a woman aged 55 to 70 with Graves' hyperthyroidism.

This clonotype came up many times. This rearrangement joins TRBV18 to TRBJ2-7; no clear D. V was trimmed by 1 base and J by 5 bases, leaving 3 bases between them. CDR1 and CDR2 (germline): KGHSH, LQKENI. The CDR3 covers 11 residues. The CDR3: CASSPRHEQYF. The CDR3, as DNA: TGTGCCAGCTCACCACGCCACGAGCAGTACTTC.

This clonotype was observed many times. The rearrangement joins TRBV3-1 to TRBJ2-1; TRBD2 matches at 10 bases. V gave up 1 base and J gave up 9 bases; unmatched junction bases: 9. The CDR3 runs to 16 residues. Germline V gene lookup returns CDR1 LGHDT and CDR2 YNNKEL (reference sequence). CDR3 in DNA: TGTGCCAGCAGCCAAGGACTAGCGGGCCGGCTTGGTGAGCAGTTCTTC. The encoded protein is CASSQGLAGRLGEQFF.

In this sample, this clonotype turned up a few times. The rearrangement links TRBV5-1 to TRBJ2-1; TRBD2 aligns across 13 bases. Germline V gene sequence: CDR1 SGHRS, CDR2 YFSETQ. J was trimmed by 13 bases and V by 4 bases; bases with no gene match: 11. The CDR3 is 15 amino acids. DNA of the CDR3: TGCGCCAGCAGCCCCTTTGGGACTAGCGGGATGGAACAGTTCTTC. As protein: CASSPFGTSGMEQFF. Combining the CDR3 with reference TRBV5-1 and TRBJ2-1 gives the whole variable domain KAGVTQTPRYLIKTRGQQVTLSCSPISGHRSVSWYQQTPGQGLQFLFEYFSETQRNKGNFPGRFSGRQFSNSRSEMNVSTLELGDSALYLCASSPFGTSGMEQFFGPGTRLTVL.

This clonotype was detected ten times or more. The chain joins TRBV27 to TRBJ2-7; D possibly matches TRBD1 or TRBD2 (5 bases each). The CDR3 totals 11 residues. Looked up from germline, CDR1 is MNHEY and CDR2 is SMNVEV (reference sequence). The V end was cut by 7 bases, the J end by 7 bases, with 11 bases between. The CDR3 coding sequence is TGTGCCAGCACTCGAGGGGTTGAGCAGTACTTC. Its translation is CASTRGVEQYF.

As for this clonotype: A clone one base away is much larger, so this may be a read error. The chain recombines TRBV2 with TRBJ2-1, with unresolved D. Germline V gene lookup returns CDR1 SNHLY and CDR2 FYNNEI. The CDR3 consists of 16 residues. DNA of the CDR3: TGTGCCAGCAGTGTTTCTATCCTTTGGGCCTACAATGAGCAGCTCTTC. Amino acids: CASSVSILWAYNEQLF.

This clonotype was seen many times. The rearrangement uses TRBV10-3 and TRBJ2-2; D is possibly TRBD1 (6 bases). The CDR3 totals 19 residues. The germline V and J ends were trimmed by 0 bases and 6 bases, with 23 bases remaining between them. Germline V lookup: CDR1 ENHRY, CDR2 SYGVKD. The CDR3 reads CAISESGLVAAQGAGELFF. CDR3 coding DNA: TGTGCCATCAGTGAGTCGGGTCTTGTCGCGGCACAGGGAGCCGGGGAGCTGTTTTTT.

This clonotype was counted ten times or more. CDR3: CASTAGTGQYNEQFF. CDR3 in DNA: TGTGCCAGCACGGCCGGGACTGGGCAATACAATGAGCAGTTCTTC. J is TRBJ2-1 and V is TRBV28, with TRBD2 as a possible D gene (6 bases). The CDR3 has 15 residues. V lost 7 bases, J lost 4 bases, and 17 bases lay in between. Germline assignment: CDR1 MDHEN and CDR2 SYDVKM.

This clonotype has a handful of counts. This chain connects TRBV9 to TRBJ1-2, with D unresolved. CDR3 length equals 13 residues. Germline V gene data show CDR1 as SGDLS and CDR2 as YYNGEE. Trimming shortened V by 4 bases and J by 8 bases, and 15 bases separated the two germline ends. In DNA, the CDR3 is TGTGCCAGCAGCCTCGGGGTTCGAGGAGGCTACACCTTC. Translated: CASSLGVRGGYTF.

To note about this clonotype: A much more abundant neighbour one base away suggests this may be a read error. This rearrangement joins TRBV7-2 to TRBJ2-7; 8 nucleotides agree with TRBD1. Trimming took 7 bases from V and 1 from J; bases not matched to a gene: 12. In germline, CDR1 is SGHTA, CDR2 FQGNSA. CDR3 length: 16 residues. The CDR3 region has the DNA TGTGCCAGCAACAAAACCGGGACAGGTGGTTCCTACGAGCAGTACTTC. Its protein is CASNKTGTGGSYEQYF.

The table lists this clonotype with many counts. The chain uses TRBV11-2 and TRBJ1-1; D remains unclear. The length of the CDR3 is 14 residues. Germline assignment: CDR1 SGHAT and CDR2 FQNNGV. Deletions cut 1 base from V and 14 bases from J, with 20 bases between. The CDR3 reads CASSLGGIGGVGFF. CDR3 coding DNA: TGTGCCAGCAGCTTAGGAGGAATTGGCGGGGTTGGATTCTTT.

CDR3 DNA: TGTGCCAGCAGCGAAGAAGGACAGGGCCACAATGAGCAGTTCTTC. Encoded protein: CASSEEGQGHNEQFF. The V and J genes are TRBV9 and TRBJ2-1, with TRBD1 identical over 8 bases. J was trimmed by 5 bases and V by 3 bases; bases with no gene match: 7. This CDR3 is 15 amino acids long. CDR1 SGDLS and CDR2 YYNGEE come from the germline V gene.

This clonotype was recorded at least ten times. CDR3 nucleotide sequence: TGTGCCAGCAGCTCGACAGTGAACACTGAAGCTTTCTTT. Its translation: CASSSTVNTEAFF. This chain links TRBV18 with TRBJ1-1; D may be TRBD1 (5 bases). V was cut by 8 bases and J by 0 bases, with 10 bases left in between. The CDR3 covers 13 residues. Germline V gene lookup returns CDR1 KGHSH and CDR2 LQKENI.

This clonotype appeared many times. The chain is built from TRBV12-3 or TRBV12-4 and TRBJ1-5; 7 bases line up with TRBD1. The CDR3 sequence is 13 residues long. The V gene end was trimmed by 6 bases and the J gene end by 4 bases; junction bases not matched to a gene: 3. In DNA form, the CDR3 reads TGTGCCAGCAGGACAGGGCGGAATCAGCCCCAGCATTTT. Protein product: CASRTGRNQPQHF.